This is a list of T cell receptor beta chains from one sample in a study of T cells in Graves' hyperthyroidism and ophthalmopathy. One entry per CDR3 protein, called by TCRdb with MiXCR from the multiplex PCR reads. The sample lists approximately 380,000 distinct CDR3 sequences, about 18% occurring once. The sequencing sample was made of blood. The receptors come from a man younger than 35 with Graves' ophthalmopathy. Each CDR3 is given with its conserved first and last residue. A D gene is named only where the DNA matches it firmly. Clone size is not always given. Where it is, it says once, few, many or a class for expanded clones.

>TRBV12-5|TRBJ1-5|-|-|15
TGTGCTAGTGGTTTGCTGACAAGTAGCAATCAGCCCCAGCATTTT
CASGLLTSSNQPQHF
>TRBV19|TRBJ1-5|-|-|15
TGTGCCAGTAGTATGTCGGGCCTGAGAAGGGAGCCCCAGCATTTT
CASSMSGLRREPQHF
>TRBV11-2|TRBJ2-7|-|-|14
TGTGCCAGCAGCTTAGATCCAGGTTACTACGAGCAGTACTTC
CASSLDPGYYEQYF
>TRBV4-1|TRBJ2-3|-|-|15
TGCGCCAGCAGCCTGACAGCGGAGGACGAGGATACGCAGTATTTT
CASSLTAEDEDTQYF
>TRBV27|TRBJ2-1|many|-|13
TGTGCCAGCAGACAGGAATACTACAATGAGCAGTTCTTC
CASRQEYYNEQFF
>TRBV9|TRBJ2-5|-|TRBD2|16
TGTGCCAGCGGGCCCAGGCGTCTAGCGGGTCAAGAGACCCAGTACTTC
CASGPRRLAGQETQYF
>TRBV10-3|TRBJ1-5|many|-|13
TGTGCCATCAGTGAGGAGTCCAGACAGCCCCAGCATTTT
CAISEESRQPQHF
>TRBV5-1|TRBJ2-1|-|TRBD1|15
TGCGCCAGCGGCTCCGGGACAGGGACCTACAATGAGCAGTTCTTC
CASGSGTGTYNEQFF
>TRBV5-1|TRBJ1-1|-|-|17
TGCGCCAGCAGCTTGGTGACTAGCGGGGGCGGGAACACTGAAGCTTTCTTT
CASSLVTSGGGNTEAFF
>TRBV2|TRBJ2-6|few|TRBD1|17
TGTGCCAGCAGCGCCCACCGGGACAGGGCTGGGGCCAACGTCCTGACTTTC
CASSAHRDRAGANVLTF
>TRBV12-3/TRBV12-4|TRBJ1-1|many|-|12
TGTGCCAGCAGTTTAATCCTCACTGAAGCTTTCTTT
CASSLILTEAFF